These 19 T cell receptor beta chains were all obtained from the same sample, sequenced in a study of T cells in Graves' hyperthyroidism and ophthalmopathy. RNA transcripts yielded amplified TCR beta CDR3 regions. In the first-round RT-PCR of the TCR CDR3, the HTBI primer set was used. TCRdb reprocessed the multiplex PCR reads with MiXCR, giving one entry per CDR3 protein. The sample records more than 500,000 distinct CDR3 sequences, approximately 16% being singletons. The material sequenced was blood. The receptors stem from a woman aged 25 to 39 with Graves' ophthalmopathy.

This clonotype was counted at least ten times. Here the CDR3 reads CAWPEGRTAEAFF. DNA of the CDR3: TGTGCCTGGCCTGAGGGAAGGACGGCTGAAGCTTTCTTT. The chain carries TRBV30 and TRBJ1-1; D remains unclear. The V end was cut by 5 bases, the J end by 6 bases, with 16 bases between. This CDR3 comprises 13 residues. Germline V CDR1 and CDR2: GTSNPN, SVGIG (reference sequence).

This clonotype has more than one count but fewer than ten. The chain combines TRBV27 with TRBJ2-3; 7 positions match TRBD1. Germline V lookup: CDR1 MNHEY, CDR2 SMNVEV (reference sequence). This CDR3 is 18 amino acids long. With 2 bases clipped from V and 0 bases from J, the junction kept 11 bases outside the gene matches. For the CDR3, the DNA is TGTGCCAGCAGTTTAATTCCGGGTCCGGGACAGAGCACAGATACGCAGTATTTT. It specifies CASSLIPGPGQSTDTQYF.

The CDR3 DNA is TGTGCCAGTAGTATCTCGGCAAGACAGCGCTCCTACGAGCAGTACTTC. Its protein product is CASSISARQRSYEQYF. The chain couples TRBV19 to TRBJ2-7, with TRBD1 as a possible D gene (5 bases). This CDR3 region has 16 residues. The V end lost 3 bases, the J end lost 0 bases, and 15 bases lay between the germline ends. The germline V gene encodes CDR1 LNHDA and CDR2 SQIVND (reference sequence).

The chain joins TRBV6-2 or TRBV6-3 to TRBJ2-1, with TRBD1 as a possible D gene (6 bases). The CDR3 runs to 13 residues. Trimming pared 6 bases from V and 8 bases from J, leaving 14 bases between. Germline lookup yields CDR1 MNHEY and CDR2 SVGEGT. The CDR3 is CASSPSRGDEQFF. CDR3 DNA: TGTGCCAGCAGCCCCAGCAGGGGCGATGAGCAGTTCTTC.

This clonotype was seen repeatedly, ten times or more. The chain carries TRBV3-1 and TRBJ2-1; the D gene is possibly TRBD2 (6 bases). The germline V gene encodes CDR1 LGHDT and CDR2 YNNKEL (reference sequence). The CDR3 runs to 12 residues. The ends were cut back, 0 bases at V and 15 bases at J, with 12 bases in the middle. The CDR3 DNA is TGTGCCAGCAGCCAAGAGGGGGGAAGATGGTTCTTC. This gives the protein CASSQEGGRWFF.

In its sample, this clonotype was seen a few times. The chain uses TRBV2 and TRBJ2-1, with 9 positions matching TRBD1. The germline CDR1 and CDR2 sequences are SNHLY and FYNNEI. The CDR3 extends over 14 amino acids. Trimming removed 7 bases from V and 7 bases from J; junction bases left unmatched: 8. The CDR3 region has the DNA TGTGCCAGCAAAGGATGGGGACAGGGAAATGAGCAGTTCTTC. It specifies CASKGWGQGNEQFF.

At least ten counts were recorded for this clonotype. V gene TRBV20-1 combines with J gene TRBJ1-3; TRBD1 is a possible D gene (5 bases). Germline-derived CDR1 and CDR2 are DFQATT and SNEGSKA (reference sequence). The CDR3 is made up of 13 amino acids. V dropped 3 bases and J dropped 2 bases, with 8 bases sitting between them. The CDR3 DNA reads TGCAGTGCTAGCCGGGGGGCTGGAAACACCATATATTTT. Translating gives CSASRGAGNTIYF.

This clonotype was found a few times. The CDR3 coding sequence is TGTGCTAGTGGTTTGGTACTAAGCGGGAGGCTTAGCACAGATACGCAGTATTTT. Translated, it gives CASGLVLSGRLSTDTQYF. V is TRBV12-5 and J is TRBJ2-3; 9 bases are shared with TRBD2. Germline V gene data show CDR1 as LGHNT and CDR2 as FRNRAP. V gave up 0 bases and J gave up 0 bases; unmatched junction bases: 7. The CDR3 runs 18 residues. The variable domain in full, completed from reference TRBV12-5 and TRBJ2-3, reads DARVTQTPRHKVTEMGQEVTMRCQPILGHNTVFWYRQTMMQGLELLAYFRNRAPLDDSGMPKDRFSAEMPDATLATLKIQPSEPRDSAVYFCASGLVLSGRLSTDTQYFGPGTRLTVL.

This clonotype was picked up many times. The J gene is TRBJ1-5, the V gene TRBV24-1; D gene uncertain. Trimming took off 7 bases at V and 7 bases at J, with 13 bases between the two ends. Germline CDR1 and CDR2: KGHDR and SFDVKD. The CDR3 has 13 residues. The CDR3 nucleotides are TGTGCCACCAGAGAACGTGCGGGCCAGCCCCAGCATTTT. Protein: CATRERAGQPQHF.

This clonotype appeared many times. The chain recombines TRBV6-2 or TRBV6-3 with TRBJ2-3; 10 bases fit TRBD2. The ends lost 0 bases at V and 6 bases at J; junction bases unmatched: 9. CDR1 MNHEY and CDR2 SVGEGT come from the germline V gene. This CDR3 contains 17 residues. This CDR3 reads CASSYSNLAGVLDTQYF. CDR3 nucleotides: TGTGCCAGCAGTTACTCGAACCTAGCGGGAGTTCTGGATACGCAGTATTTT.

The rearrangement uses TRBV7-3 and TRBJ2-1; possibly TRBD1 for D (5 bases). Per the germline V gene, CDR1 is SGHTA and CDR2 is FQGTGA. CDR3 length equals 13 residues. The V and J ends lost 5 bases and 8 bases respectively, with 13 bases between them. The CDR3 sequence: CASSVGLGDEQFF. The CDR3 DNA reads TGTGCCAGCAGCGTAGGCCTAGGGGATGAGCAGTTCTTC.

There are many counts of this clonotype. This chain connects TRBV2 to TRBJ1-1; D gene unclear. Deletions cut 6 bases from V and 1 base from J, with 9 bases between. The V gene's germline CDR1 is SNHLY and CDR2 FYNNEI. There are 13 residues in the CDR3. The CDR3 DNA reads TGTGCCAGCAGGTACAGTAAGAACACTGAAGCTTTCTTT. It encodes CASRYSKNTEAFF.

This clonotype has at least ten counts. In DNA form, the CDR3 reads TGTGCCAGCAGCAGCGGACCTCCCGGGCACGAGCAGTACTTC. As protein: CASSSGPPGHEQYF. This chain joins TRBV7-9 and TRBJ2-7; tentatively, D is TRBD2 (5 bases). The CDR3 contains 14 residues. Between the trimmed V and J ends, which lost 5 bases and 5 bases, there was a span of 16 bases. Germline values: CDR1 SEHNR, CDR2 FQNEAQ (reference sequence).

This chain joins TRBV30 and TRBJ2-7; 8 bases match TRBD2. Germline trimming cut 0 bases from V and 3 bases from J; bases unmatched to any gene: 7. In germline, CDR1 is GTSNPN, CDR2 SVGIG (reference sequence). This CDR3 has 15 amino acids. CDR3 DNA: TGTGCCTGGAGTGTTTACGGGAGGGCCCTCTACGAGCAGTACTTC. It codes for CAWSVYGRALYEQYF.

The chain employs TRBV4-1 and TRBJ1-4; D is ambiguous. This CDR3 is 15 amino acids long. V was shortened by 1 base and J by 1 base, with 7 bases between the two germline ends. The germline V gene encodes CDR1 MGHRA and CDR2 YSYEKL. The CDR3 nucleotides are TGCGCCAGCAGCCAAGTCTGGGTAACTAATGAAAAACTGTTTTTT. Translating gives CASSQVWVTNEKLFF.

This clonotype was recorded a few times. This chain connects TRBV20-1 to TRBJ2-5; TRBD1 matches 10 bases. In germline, CDR1 is DFQATT, CDR2 SNEGSKA (reference sequence). J was trimmed by 5 bases and V by 7 bases; bases with no gene match: 10. CDR3 length: 14 residues. For the CDR3, the DNA is TGCAGTGTTCGGGGGGACAGGGGTAGGGAGACCCAGTACTTC. This sequence encodes CSVRGDRGRETQYF.

In this sample, this clonotype turned up a few times. The chain has TRBV14 and TRBJ2-1; D remains unclear. The CDR3 is made up of 15 amino acids. Germline V gene lookup returns CDR1 SGHDN and CDR2 FVKESK. V lost 1 base and J lost 8, with 15 bases in between. Here the CDR3 reads CASSQAEASGDEQFF. The DNA of the CDR3 is TGTGCCAGCAGCCAAGCCGAGGCTAGTGGAGATGAGCAGTTCTTC. Full variable domain (missing parts from reference TRBV14 and TRBJ2-1): EAGVTQFPSHSVIEKGQTVTLRCDPISGHDNLYWYRRVMGKEIKFLLHFVKESKQDESGMPNNRFLAERTGGTYSTLKVQPAELEDSGVYFCASSQAEASGDEQFFGPGTRLTVL.

This clonotype was recorded at least ten times. This sequence joins TRBV2 and TRBJ1-6; 9 nucleotides line up with TRBD1. The CDR3 consists of 16 residues. Germline trimming cut 6 bases from V and 0 bases from J; bases unmatched to any gene: 3. Germline V gives CDR1 SNHLY, CDR2 FYNNEI. CDR3 nucleotides: TGTGCCAGCAGACAGGACAGGGGCTCCTATAATTCACCCCTCCACTTT. Amino acids: CASRQDRGSYNSPLHF.

The chain employs TRBV28 and TRBJ2-5, with 14 nucleotides matching TRBD2. V was clipped by 6 bases and J by 3 bases; unmatched bases: 12. This CDR3 region has 18 residues. Per germline, CDR1 MDHEN and CDR2 SYDVKM. The CDR3 bases are TGTGCCAGCAGCCACACCAAAGGGACTAGCGGGAGTGAAGAGACCCAGTACTTC. It specifies CASSHTKGTSGSEETQYF.